This T cell receptor beta chain is drawn from a study of blood T cell repertoires in COVID-19. In the study overall: Acute-phase and convalescent COVID-19 samples originated in the United States, Italy and Spain. From T cells, B-cell-depleted T cells, or PBMCs came the material, which was cDNA or gDNA.

The study drew participants aged about 18 to 89 years from some 24 US areas. Trimming removed 4 bases from V and 7 bases from J; junction bases left unmatched: 13. Per the germline V gene, CDR1 is SGHNT and CDR2 is YYREEE (reference sequence). The CDR3 runs to 18 residues. Measured with immunoSEQ multiplex PCR; TCRdb has only the in-frame clones, and not every one. The sample consists of approximately 260,000 clones, approximately 83% of them appearing once. Sequenced material: PBMCs or T cells enriched from blood (not recorded which). The receptor's source is a middle-aged woman with acute COVID-19. This chain connects TRBV5-4 to TRBJ2-2, with 13 bases aligning to TRBD2. CDR3 DNA: TGTGCCAGCAGCCAACTAGGACTAGCGGGAGAACGGAGCGGGGAGCTGTTTTTT. This encodes CASSQLGLAGERSGELFF. The whole variable domain, remainder taken from reference TRBV5-4 and TRBJ2-2, is ETGVTQSPTHLIKTRGQQVTLRCSSQSGHNTVSWYQQALGQGPQFIFQYYREEENGRGNFPPRFSGLQFPNYSSELNVNALELDDSALYLCASSQLGLAGERSGELFFGEGSRLTVL.